The following is a T cell receptor (beta chain) sequence with its context. Its antigen is currently unknown. The CDR3 loop spans 14 amino acids. Germline CDR1 DFQATT, CDR2 SNEGSKA (reference sequence). The ends were cut back, 5 bases at V and 1 base at J, with 11 bases in the middle. Next came a second PCR, run for roughly 6 to 11 cycles, which used a sample-barcoded 5' primer along with a J-beta primer mix. MiXCR was run by TCRdb on the 5' RACE reads, yielding one entry per CDR3 protein. Of some 900,000 distinct CDR3 sequences detected, around 48% appear once; the ten largest clones hold 10% to 15%. The data originate from a study of blood T cells in healthy people across ages. Whole-study findings and limits: Naive CD4+ cell counts and diversity both ran higher in long-lived than in aged donors. Because sorting was not performed, PBMCs prevented conclusive naive versus antigen-experienced comparison. It was not known whether donors were CMV positive (a possible confounder of expanded clonotype changes). Diversity estimates from one million T cells were considered underestimates.

The receptor was isolated from a man aged 30-40 years in good health. This chain connects TRBV20-1 to TRBJ2-2; no reliable D call. Sequencing input: blood. CDR3 region: CSAARTGNTGELFF. The CDR3 DNA follows: TGCAGTGCTGCCAGGACGGGGAACACCGGGGAGCTGTTTTTT.